This is a list of T cell receptor beta chains from one sample in a study of high-grade serous ovarian cancer treatment subgroups. The method was immunoSEQ multiplex PCR; TCRdb's version includes in-frame clones alone and lacks a portion of them. The sample shows thousands of clones, roughly 70% of them seen only once. The sample consisted of tumor tissue. The receptors were sampled from a human donor with high-grade serous ovarian cancer. CDR3s include the opening cysteine and the closing phenylalanine or tryptophan. The order of the fields is clone size, D gene, V gene, J gene, CDR3 protein, CDR3 DNA. The D gene is left open where the match is weak. The size entry is marked missing in some rows and otherwise reads once, few, many or a size class.

>.|.|TRBV19|TRBJ1-6
CASMGIVGLSSYNSPLHF
TGTGCCAGTATGGGGATTGTGGGGCTAAGCTCCTATAATTCACCCCTCCACTTT
>few|.|TRBV5-5|TRBJ2-1
CASSSRDNEQFF
TGTGCCAGCAGCTCCCGGGACAATGAGCAGTTCTTC
>few|.|TRBV19|TRBJ1-2
CASSILNREDYGYTF
TGTGCCAGTAGTATACTCAACAGGGAGGACTATGGCTACACCTTC
>.|.|TRBV7-9|TRBJ2-2
CASRTPGPVDAGELFF
TGTGCCAGCAGAACCCCGGGGCCCGTCGATGCCGGGGAGCTGTTTTTT
>.|.|TRBV18|TRBJ1-2
CASSPPTGTNYGYTF
TGTGCCAGCTCCCCCCCCACAGGGACGAACTATGGCTACACCTTC
>.|.|TRBV4-3|TRBJ2-3
CASSQEGSRGTDTQYF
TGCGCCAGCAGCCAAGAGGGGTCGCGGGGCACAGATACGCAGTATTTT
>.|.|TRBV27|TRBJ2-5
CASSSTGSEETQYF
TGTGCCAGCAGTTCAACCGGGTCCGAAGAGACCCAGTACTTC
>.|.|TRBV29-1|TRBJ2-4
CGVVGGSKNIQYF
TGCGGCGTAGTTGGGGGATCCAAAAACATTCAGTACTTC
>.|.|TRBV5-6|TRBJ1-5
CASSLAGGQPQHF
TGTGCCAGCAGCTTGGCGGGGGGGCAGCCCCAGCATTTT
>.|TRBD1|TRBV28|TRBJ1-2
CASSLGDRVANYGYTF
TGTGCCAGCAGTTTAGGGGACAGGGTTGCTAACTATGGCTACACCTTC
>.|.|TRBV14|TRBJ2-1
CASSLLSWGLLYNEQFF
TGTGCCAGCAGCCTCCTCTCCTGGGGACTGCTATACAATGAGCAGTTCTTC
>.|TRBD2|TRBV2|TRBJ2-1
CASSYGTSGYNEQFF
TGTGCCAGCAGTTACGGGACTAGCGGCTACAATGAGCAGTTCTTC
>.|TRBD1|TRBV19|TRBJ2-1
CASSTGQGADNEQFF
TGTGCCAGTAGTACCGGACAGGGGGCCGACAATGAGCAGTTCTTC
>.|.|TRBV11-2|TRBJ2-2
CASNRDYPNTGELFF
TGTGCCAGCAACAGGGATTACCCGAACACCGGGGAGCTGTTTTTT
>.|.|TRBV7-2|TRBJ1-1
CASSPRGGEAFF
TGTGCCAGCAGCCCCCGGGGAGGTGAAGCTTTCTTT
>.|.|TRBV7-2|TRBJ2-1
CASRGASQYNEQFF
TGTGCCAGCCGGGGGGCCTCCCAATACAATGAGCAGTTCTTC
>few|.|TRBV12-5|TRBJ1-5
CASAPDVQPQHF
TGTGCTAGTGCCCCGGATGTTCAGCCCCAGCATTTT
>once|TRBD2|TRBV19|TRBJ2-7
CASSSATSGSYEQYF
TGTGCCAGTAGTAGCGCTACTAGCGGCTCCTACGAGCAGTACTTC
>.|.|TRBV19|TRBJ1-4
CASSIETGGNEKLFF
TGTGCCAGTAGTATAGAGACAGGAGGAAATGAAAAACTGTTTTTT
>.|.|TRBV5-6|TRBJ2-7
CASSLTWQVSHYEQYF
TGTGCCAGCAGCTTGACCTGGCAGGTCTCCCACTACGAGCAGTACTTC
>few|TRBD2|TRBV5-5|TRBJ2-3
CASSFGGLAGANTDTQYF
TGTGCCAGCAGCTTCGGCGGACTAGCGGGGGCAAACACAGATACGCAGTATTTT
>.|.|TRBV9|TRBJ1-5
CASSASQGIGQPQHF
TGTGCCAGCAGCGCTTCACAGGGAATCGGCCAGCCCCAGCATTTT
>.|.|TRBV7-9|TRBJ1-2
CASSFSWEGGTNYGYTF
TGTGCCAGCAGCTTTAGCTGGGAAGGTGGTACTAACTATGGCTACACCTTC
>once|.|TRBV5-6|TRBJ1-2
CASSQRTNYGYTF
TGTGCCAGCAGTCAACGGACGAACTATGGCTACACCTTC
>.|TRBD1|TRBV19|TRBJ2-2
CASSIRGQGATGELFF
TGTGCCAGTAGTATCCGGGGACAGGGAGCGACCGGGGAGCTGTTTTTT
>large|.|TRBV7-9|TRBJ2-2
CASSLGVNTGELFF
TGTGCCAGCAGCTTAGGTGTGAACACCGGGGAGCTGTTTTTT
>.|.|TRBV7-9|TRBJ1-2
CASSFRDPRGDYGYTF
TGTGCCAGCAGTTTCCGGGACCCCCGTGGAGACTATGGCTACACCTTC
>.|.|TRBV5-6|TRBJ1-1
CASTIRGSEAFF
TGTGCCAGCACCATAAGAGGGAGTGAAGCTTTCTTT
>.|.|TRBV5-8|TRBJ2-2
CASSVSGEEYTGELFF
TGTGCCAGCAGCGTCTCAGGGGAGGAATACACCGGGGAGCTGTTTTTT
>.|.|TRBV7-3|TRBJ2-7
CASSLHGTATYEQYF
TGTGCCAGCAGCTTACACGGGACGGCGACCTACGAGCAGTACTTC
>.|.|TRBV18|TRBJ1-1
CASSPAGPEAFF
TGTGCCAGCTCACCGGCCGGACCTGAAGCTTTCTTT
>.|.|TRBV19|TRBJ1-5
CASSTGGYSNQPQHF
TGTGCCAGTAGCACTGGTGGCTATAGCAATCAGCCCCAGCATTTT
>few|TRBD1|TRBV27|TRBJ1-3
CASSKLDRVSGNTIYF
TGTGCCAGCAGTAAATTGGACAGGGTGTCAGGAAACACCATATATTTT
>.|.|TRBV7-9|TRBJ1-2
CASSLESGGYTF
TGTGCCAGCAGCTTAGAATCGGGTGGCTACACCTTC
>once|.|TRBV19|TRBJ1-1
CASSMSEGRTEAFF
TGTGCCAGTAGTATGAGCGAGGGGCGGACTGAAGCTTTCTTT
>medium-sized|.|TRBV11-1|TRBJ1-1
CASSRGRGRNTEAFF
TGTGCCAGCAGCCGCGGGAGGGGACGGAACACTGAAGCTTTCTTT
>.|.|TRBV29-1|TRBJ1-3
CSVDLAGSGNTIYF
TGCAGCGTTGATCTGGCGGGCTCTGGAAACACCATATATTTT
>.|.|TRBV7-9|TRBJ1-4
CASSLGGESEKLFF
TGTGCCAGCAGCTTAGGGGGGGAGAGCGAAAAACTGTTTTTT
>.|.|TRBV6-5|TRBJ2-1
CASSGRGTANEQFF
TGTGCCAGCAGCGGCAGGGGTACGGCGAATGAGCAGTTCTTC
>.|TRBD1|TRBV5-5|TRBJ1-1
CASSPDRDSVLGAFF
TGTGCCAGCAGCCCGGACAGGGATTCTGTATTGGGAGCTTTCTTT
>few|TRBD1|TRBV7-9|TRBJ1-1
CASSGEDRGLTEAFF
TGTGCCAGCAGCGGAGAAGACAGGGGGCTAACTGAAGCTTTCTTT
>.|.|TRBV11-2|TRBJ2-2
CASSVSDRAMNTGELFF
TGTGCCAGCAGCGTCAGTGATAGAGCTATGAACACCGGGGAGCTGTTTTTT
>.|TRBD1|TRBV10-2|TRBJ2-1
CASSSGTGSEQFF
TGCGCCAGCAGCTCCGGGACAGGGAGTGAGCAGTTCTTC
>.|.|TRBV29-1|TRBJ1-1
CSYLGVNTEAFF
TGCAGCTATCTAGGGGTGAACACTGAAGCTTTCTTT
>.|TRBD2|TRBV5-4|TRBJ2-5
CASSSAGEETQYF
TGTGCCAGCAGCAGTGCGGGGGAAGAGACCCAGTACTTC
>.|.|TRBV14|TRBJ1-3
CASSPNWGVDSGNTIYF
TGTGCCAGCAGCCCAAACTGGGGAGTCGACTCTGGAAACACCATATATTTT
>.|TRBD1|TRBV6-5|TRBJ1-2
CASSYSPTRGFYGYTF
TGTGCCAGCAGTTACTCCCCAACCAGGGGGTTCTATGGCTACACCTTC
>.|.|TRBV7-2|TRBJ1-2
CASSPQTNYGYTF
TGTGCCAGCAGTCCTCAAACCAACTATGGCTACACCTTC
>few|.|TRBV7-2|TRBJ1-5
CASSLAPDQPQHF
TGTGCCAGCAGCTTAGCACCGGATCAGCCCCAGCATTTT
>.|.|TRBV4-1|TRBJ2-1
CASSQVGGLEQFF
TGCGCCAGCAGCCAAGTCGGGGGCCTTGAGCAGTTCTTC
>.|TRBD2|TRBV4-3|TRBJ2-2
CASSQLAGGYTGELFF
TGCGCCAGCAGCCAACTAGCGGGGGGTTACACCGGGGAGCTGTTTTTT
>.|TRBD1|TRBV6-5|TRBJ1-1
CASSFGTGVNTEAFF
TGTGCCAGCAGTTTTGGGACAGGGGTGAACACTGAAGCTTTCTTT
>few|.|TRBV9|TRBJ1-2
CASSSVFGTGGYTF
TGTGCCAGCAGCTCCGTGTTTGGGACTGGTGGCTACACCTTC
>.|.|TRBV4-3|TRBJ2-3
CASSQEVLATDTQYF
TGCGCCAGCAGCCAAGAAGTGCTTGCCACAGATACGCAGTATTTT
>few|.|TRBV19|TRBJ1-1
CASSPIIRVNTEAFF
TGTGCCAGTAGCCCTATCATAAGGGTAAACACTGAAGCTTTCTTT
>.|.|TRBV6-1|TRBJ1-1
CASSEVPPPNTEAFF
TGTGCCAGCAGTGAAGTGCCACCTCCAAACACTGAAGCTTTCTTT
>.|TRBD1|TRBV6-5|TRBJ1-1
CASSPGTGLPPEAFF
TGTGCCAGCAGTCCCGGGACAGGTTTACCCCCTGAAGCTTTCTTT
>few|.|TRBV28|TRBJ2-2
CASSPWGELFF
TGTGCCAGCAGTCCATGGGGGGAGCTGTTTTTT
>.|.|TRBV6-5|TRBJ1-1
CASSYSITTGYTEAFF
TGTGCCAGCAGTTACTCGATAACAACGGGGTACACTGAAGCTTTCTTT